The rows below give T cell receptor beta chains drawn from one sample of a study of T cells in tumors after PD-1 blockade. TCRdb's table, derived via immunoSEQ multiplex PCR, lists solely in-frame clones and lacks some. This table has fewer than 15,000 clones, over 70% appearing once. The sequencing used PBMCs, collected after anti-PD-1 treatment. All receptors come from a human donor with basal cell carcinoma. The CDR3 runs from the conserved cysteine through the conserved F or W. D genes are given only for firm matches. The listing skips clone size in some rows; elsewhere it reads once, few, many or a size class.

NA	TRBD1	TRBV7-9	TRBJ2-5	CASSPGQGFETQYF	TGTGCCAGCAGCCCGGGACAGGGGTTTGAGACCCAGTACTTC
NA	TRBD1	TRBV11-1	TRBJ2-7	CASSRDRNYEQYF	TGTGCCAGCAGCCGGGACAGAAACTACGAGCAGTACTTC
NA	NA	TRBV19	TRBJ2-1	CASAMGGTSYNEQFF	TGTGCCAGTGCGATGGGCGGGACCTCCTACAATGAGCAGTTCTTC
once	NA	TRBV5-6	TRBJ1-2	CASSLFGGVRVSDGYTF	TGTGCCAGCAGCTTGTTCGGAGGGGTCAGGGTCTCGGATGGCTACACCTTC
NA	TRBD2	TRBV2	TRBJ2-7	CASSEVRLAVYEQYF	TGTGCCAGCAGTGAAGTACGCCTAGCGGTCTACGAGCAGTACTTC
NA	TRBD1	TRBV23-1	TRBJ2-4	CASSQYGAPTGHQNDQYF	TGCGCCAGCAGTCAATACGGGGCGCCGACAGGGCATCAAAACGATCAGTACTTC
NA	NA	TRBV7-2	TRBJ1-5	CASSLNGQGTGQPQHF	TGTGCCAGCAGCTTAAATGGTCAGGGCACCGGTCAGCCCCAGCATTTT
NA	NA	TRBV5-4	TRBJ1-5	CASSLGGFNQPQHF	TGTGCCAGCAGCTTAGGGGGATTCAATCAGCCCCAGCATTTT
NA	TRBD2	TRBV6-1	TRBJ2-1	CASSVQTGFGTSGSHEQFF	TGTGCCAGCAGTGTACAAACAGGTTTCGGGACTAGCGGGAGCCATGAGCAGTTCTTC
NA	TRBD1	TRBV2	TRBJ2-5	CASSAGQGQETQYF	TGTGCCAGCAGTGCGGGACAGGGCCAAGAGACCCAGTACTTC
NA	NA	TRBV12-3/TRBV12-4	TRBJ1-5	CASSLMINQPQHF	TGTGCCAGCAGTTTAATGATCAATCAGCCCCAGCATTTT
NA	TRBD1	TRBV4-3	TRBJ1-4	CASSTAGGYEKLFF	TGCGCCAGCAGCACGGCAGGGGGCTATGAAAAACTGTTTTTT
NA	NA	TRBV7-2	TRBJ2-3	CASSHRLSGASTDTQYF	TGTGCCAGCAGCCACAGACTGAGCGGAGCTAGCACAGATACGCAGTATTTT
once	NA	TRBV12-3/TRBV12-4	TRBJ2-4	CASSFIKNIQYF	TGTGCCAGCAGTTTCATTAAAAACATTCAGTACTTC
NA	NA	TRBV5-4	TRBJ1-1	CASSRNTLEAFF	TGTGCCAGCAGCCGGAACACACTTGAAGCTTTCTTT
NA	NA	TRBV6-2/TRBV6-3	TRBJ1-5	CASSYLGALPQPQHF	TGTGCCAGCAGTTACTTGGGGGCCTTGCCTCAGCCCCAGCATTTT
NA	TRBD1	TRBV2	TRBJ1-4	CASSQDRSNEKLFF	TGTGCCAGCAGCCAGGACAGGAGTAATGAAAAACTGTTTTTT
medium-sized	NA	TRBV9	TRBJ1-2	CASSAGHHNYGYTF	TGTGCCAGCAGCGCGGGACATCATAACTATGGCTACACCTTC
once	TRBD1	TRBV28	TRBJ1-4	CASSGPNRGLREKLFF	TGTGCCAGCTCGGGACCTAACAGGGGGTTAAGGGAAAAACTGTTTTTT
hyperexpanded	NA	TRBV10-3	TRBJ2-7	CAISGGNEQYF	TGTGCCATCAGTGGAGGTAACGAGCAGTACTTC
few	TRBD2	TRBV4-2	TRBJ2-7	CASSQETSGSYEQYF	TGTGCCAGCAGCCAAGAGACTAGCGGGAGTTACGAGCAGTACTTC
NA	TRBD1	TRBV27	TRBJ1-5	CASSPTGDSNQPQHF	TGTGCCAGCAGTCCGACAGGGGATAGCAATCAGCCCCAGCATTTT
NA	TRBD1	TRBV7-2	TRBJ1-2	CASSLERTGGPYGYTF	TGTGCCAGCAGCTTAGAGCGGACAGGGGGGCCGTATGGCTACACCTTC
NA	NA	TRBV19	TRBJ2-2	CASSSQKTGGDTGELFF	TGTGCCAGTAGTTCCCAGAAAACAGGGGGGGACACCGGGGAGCTGTTTTTT
NA	NA	TRBV6-5	TRBJ1-1	CASSLGTEAFF	TGTGCCAGCAGCCTGGGCACTGAAGCTTTCTTT
once	TRBD1	TRBV7-2	TRBJ1-1	CASSLGQGAGNTEAFF	TGTGCCAGCAGCTTAGGACAGGGGGCGGGAAACACTGAAGCTTTCTTT
NA	TRBD1	TRBV5-1	TRBJ2-7	CASSRTGDDEQYF	TGCGCCAGCAGCCGGACAGGGGACGACGAGCAGTACTTC